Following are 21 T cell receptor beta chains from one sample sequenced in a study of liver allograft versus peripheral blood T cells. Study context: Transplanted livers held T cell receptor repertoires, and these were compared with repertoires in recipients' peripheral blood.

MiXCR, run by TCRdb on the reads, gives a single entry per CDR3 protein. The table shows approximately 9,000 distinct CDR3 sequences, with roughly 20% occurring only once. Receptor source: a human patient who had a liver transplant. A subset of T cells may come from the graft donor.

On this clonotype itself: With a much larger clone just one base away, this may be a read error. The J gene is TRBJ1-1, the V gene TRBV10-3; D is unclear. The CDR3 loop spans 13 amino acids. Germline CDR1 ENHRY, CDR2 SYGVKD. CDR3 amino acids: CAISEREKVEDFF. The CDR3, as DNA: TGTGCCATCAGTGAGAGGGAGAAGGTTGAAGATTTCTTT.

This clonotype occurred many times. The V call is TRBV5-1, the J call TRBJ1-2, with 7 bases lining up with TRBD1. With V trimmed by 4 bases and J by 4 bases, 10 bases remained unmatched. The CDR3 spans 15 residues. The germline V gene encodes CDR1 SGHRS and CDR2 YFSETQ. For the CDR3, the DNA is TGCGCCAGCAGCGCGGGACAGCTCAACCCCTATGGCTACACCTTC. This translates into CASSAGQLNPYGYTF. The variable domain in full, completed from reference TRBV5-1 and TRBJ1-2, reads KAGVTQTPRYLIKTRGQQVTLSCSPISGHRSVSWYQQTPGQGLQFLFEYFSETQRNKGNFPGRFSGRQFSNSRSEMNVSTLELGDSALYLCASSAGQLNPYGYTFGSGTRLTVV.

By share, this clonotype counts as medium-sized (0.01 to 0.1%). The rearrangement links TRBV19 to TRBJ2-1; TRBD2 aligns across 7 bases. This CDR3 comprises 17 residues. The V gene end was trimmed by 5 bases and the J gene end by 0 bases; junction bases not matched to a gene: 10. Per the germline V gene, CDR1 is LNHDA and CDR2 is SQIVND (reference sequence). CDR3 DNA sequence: TGTGCCAGTAGTCTCGCGGGGGACCCGAGCTCCTACAATGAGCAGTTCTTC. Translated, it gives CASSLAGDPSSYNEQFF.

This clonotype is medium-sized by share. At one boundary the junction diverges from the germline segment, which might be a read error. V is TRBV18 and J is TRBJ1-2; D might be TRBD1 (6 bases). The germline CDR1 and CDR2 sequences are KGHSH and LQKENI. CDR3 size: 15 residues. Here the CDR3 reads CASSPPGERNYGYTF. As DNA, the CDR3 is TGTGCCAGCTCCCCACCAGGGGAGAGGAACTATGGCTACACCTTC. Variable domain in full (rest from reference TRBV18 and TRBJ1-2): NAGVMQNPRHLVRRRGQEARLRCSPMKGHSHVYWYRQLPEEGLKFMVYLQKENIIDESGMPKERFSAEFPKEGPSILRIQQVVRGDSAAYFCASSPPGERNYGYTFGSGTRLTVV.

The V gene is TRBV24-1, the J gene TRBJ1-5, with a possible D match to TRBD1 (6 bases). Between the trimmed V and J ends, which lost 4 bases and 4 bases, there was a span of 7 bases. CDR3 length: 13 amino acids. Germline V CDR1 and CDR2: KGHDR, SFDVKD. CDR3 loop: CATSEGGNQPQHF. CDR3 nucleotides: TGTGCCACCAGTGAAGGGGGGAATCAGCCCCAGCATTTT.

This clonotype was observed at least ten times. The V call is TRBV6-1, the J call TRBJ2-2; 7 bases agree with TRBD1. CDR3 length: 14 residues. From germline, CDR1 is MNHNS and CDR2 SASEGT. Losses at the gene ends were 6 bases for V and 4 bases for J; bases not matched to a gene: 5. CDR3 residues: CASSRDRFTGELFF. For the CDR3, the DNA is TGTGCCAGCAGCCGGGACAGATTCACCGGGGAGCTGTTTTTT.

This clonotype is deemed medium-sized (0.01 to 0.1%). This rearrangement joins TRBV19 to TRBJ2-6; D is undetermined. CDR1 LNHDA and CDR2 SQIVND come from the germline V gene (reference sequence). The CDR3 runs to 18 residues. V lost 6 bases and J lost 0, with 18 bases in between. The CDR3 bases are TGTGCCAGTAGCCCAAGGGCTGACACCTACTCTGGGGCCAACGTCCTGACTTTC. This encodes CASSPRADTYSGANVLTF.

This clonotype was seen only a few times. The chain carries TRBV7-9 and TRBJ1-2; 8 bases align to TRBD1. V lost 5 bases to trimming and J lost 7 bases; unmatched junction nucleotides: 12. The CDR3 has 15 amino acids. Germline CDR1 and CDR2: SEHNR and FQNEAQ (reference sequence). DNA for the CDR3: TGTGCCAGCAGCCGACCCCCCGACAGGGGAGTTGGCTACACCTTC. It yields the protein CASSRPPDRGVGYTF.

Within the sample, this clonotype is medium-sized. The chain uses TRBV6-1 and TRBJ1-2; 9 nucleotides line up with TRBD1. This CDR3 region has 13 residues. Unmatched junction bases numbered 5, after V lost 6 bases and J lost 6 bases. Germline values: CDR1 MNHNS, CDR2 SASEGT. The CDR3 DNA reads TGTGCCAGCAGGGGACAGGGAATGGATGGCTACACCTTC. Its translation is CASRGQGMDGYTF.

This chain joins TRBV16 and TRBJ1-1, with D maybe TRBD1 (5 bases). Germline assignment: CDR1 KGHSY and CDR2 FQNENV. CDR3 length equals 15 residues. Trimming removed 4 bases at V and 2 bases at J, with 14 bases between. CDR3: CASSLSGTINTEAFF. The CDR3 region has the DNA TGTGCCAGCAGCCTCTCCGGGACGATAAACACTGAAGCTTTCTTT.

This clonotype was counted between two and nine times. The CDR3 region has the DNA TGTGCCAGCAGTTTATCCGCCTCTGGAAACACCATATATTTT. Translated, it gives CASSLSASGNTIYF. The chain recombines TRBV12-3 or TRBV12-4 with TRBJ1-3; no clear D gene. The CDR3 consists of 14 residues. The V end was cut by 2 bases, the J end by 0 bases, with 5 bases between.

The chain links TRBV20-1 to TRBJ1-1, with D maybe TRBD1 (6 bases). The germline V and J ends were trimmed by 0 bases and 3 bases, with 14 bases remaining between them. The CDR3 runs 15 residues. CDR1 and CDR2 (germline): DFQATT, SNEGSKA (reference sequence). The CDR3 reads CSARDRKGGDTEAFF. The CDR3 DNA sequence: TGCAGTGCTAGAGATCGAAAGGGGGGGGACACTGAAGCTTTCTTT.

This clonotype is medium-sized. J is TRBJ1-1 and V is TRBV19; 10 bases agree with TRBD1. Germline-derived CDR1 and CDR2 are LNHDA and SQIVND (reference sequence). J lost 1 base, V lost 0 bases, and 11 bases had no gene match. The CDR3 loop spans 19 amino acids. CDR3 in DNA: TGTGCCAGTAGTATAGATAGGAGGGGACAGGGGACCCGGAACACTGAAGCTTTCTTT. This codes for CASSIDRRGQGTRNTEAFF.

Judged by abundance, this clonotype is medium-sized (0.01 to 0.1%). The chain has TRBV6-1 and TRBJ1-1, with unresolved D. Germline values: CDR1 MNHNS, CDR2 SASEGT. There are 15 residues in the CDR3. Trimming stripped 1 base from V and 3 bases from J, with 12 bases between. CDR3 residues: CASSEVSPEYTEAFF. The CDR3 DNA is TGTGCCAGCAGTGAAGTAAGCCCAGAGTACACTGAAGCTTTCTTT.

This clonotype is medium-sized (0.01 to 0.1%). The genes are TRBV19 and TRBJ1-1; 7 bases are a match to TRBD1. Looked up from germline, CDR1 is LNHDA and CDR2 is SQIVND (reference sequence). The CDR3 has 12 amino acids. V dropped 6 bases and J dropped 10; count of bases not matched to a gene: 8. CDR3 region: CASSPTGVGAFF. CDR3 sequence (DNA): TGTGCCAGTAGCCCTACAGGGGTCGGAGCTTTCTTT.

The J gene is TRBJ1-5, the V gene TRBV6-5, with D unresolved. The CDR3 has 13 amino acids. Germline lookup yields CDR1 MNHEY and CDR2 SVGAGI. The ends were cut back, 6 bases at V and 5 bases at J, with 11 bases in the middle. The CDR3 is CASSSRTYQPQHF. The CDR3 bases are TGTGCCAGCAGCTCCCGAACGTATCAGCCCCAGCATTTT.

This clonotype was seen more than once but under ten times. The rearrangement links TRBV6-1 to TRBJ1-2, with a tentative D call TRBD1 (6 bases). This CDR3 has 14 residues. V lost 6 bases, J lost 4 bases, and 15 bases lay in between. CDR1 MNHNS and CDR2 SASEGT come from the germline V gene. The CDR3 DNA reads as TGTGCCAGCAGCCGGTCCCGGGACATCTATGGCTACACCTTC. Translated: CASSRSRDIYGYTF.

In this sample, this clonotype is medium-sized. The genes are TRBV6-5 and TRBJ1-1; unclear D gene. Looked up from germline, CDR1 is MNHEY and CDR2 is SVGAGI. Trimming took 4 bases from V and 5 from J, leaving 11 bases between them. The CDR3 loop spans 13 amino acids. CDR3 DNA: TGTGCCAGCAGTTGGTCAATAAGGACTGAAGCTTTCTTT. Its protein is CASSWSIRTEAFF.

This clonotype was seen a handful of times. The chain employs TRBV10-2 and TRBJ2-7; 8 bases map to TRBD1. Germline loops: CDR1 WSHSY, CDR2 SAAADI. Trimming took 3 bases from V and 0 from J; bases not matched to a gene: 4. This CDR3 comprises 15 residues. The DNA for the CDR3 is TGCGCCAGCAGTGACCGGGACAGGTACTCCTACGAGCAGTACTTC. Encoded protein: CASSDRDRYSYEQYF.

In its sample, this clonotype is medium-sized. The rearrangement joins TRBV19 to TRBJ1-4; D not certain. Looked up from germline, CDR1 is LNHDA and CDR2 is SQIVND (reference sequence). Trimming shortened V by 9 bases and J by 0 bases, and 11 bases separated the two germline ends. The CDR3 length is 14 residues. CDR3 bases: TGTGCCAGCAGCGACGGTGCAACTAATGAAAAACTGTTTTTT. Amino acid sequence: CASSDGATNEKLFF.

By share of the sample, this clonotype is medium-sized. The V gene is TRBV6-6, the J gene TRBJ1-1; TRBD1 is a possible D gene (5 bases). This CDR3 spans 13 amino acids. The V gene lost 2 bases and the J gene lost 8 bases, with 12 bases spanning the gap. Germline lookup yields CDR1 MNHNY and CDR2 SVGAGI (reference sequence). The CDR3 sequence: CASSYTRASEAFF. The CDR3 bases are TGTGCCAGCAGTTACACCAGGGCCTCAGAAGCTTTCTTT.